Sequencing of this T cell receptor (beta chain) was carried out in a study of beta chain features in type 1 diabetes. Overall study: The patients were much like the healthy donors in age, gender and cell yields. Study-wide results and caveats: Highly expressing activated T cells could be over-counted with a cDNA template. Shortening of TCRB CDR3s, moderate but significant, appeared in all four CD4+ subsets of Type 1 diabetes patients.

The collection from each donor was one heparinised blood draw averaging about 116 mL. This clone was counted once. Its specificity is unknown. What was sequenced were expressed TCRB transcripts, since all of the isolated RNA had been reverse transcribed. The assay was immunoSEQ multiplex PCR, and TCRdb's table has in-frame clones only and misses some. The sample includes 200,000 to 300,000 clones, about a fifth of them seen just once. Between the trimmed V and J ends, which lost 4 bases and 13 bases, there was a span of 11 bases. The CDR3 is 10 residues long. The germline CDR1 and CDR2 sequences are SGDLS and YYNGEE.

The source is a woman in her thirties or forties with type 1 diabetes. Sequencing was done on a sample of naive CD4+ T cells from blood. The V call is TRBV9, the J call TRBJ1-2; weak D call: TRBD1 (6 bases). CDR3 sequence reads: CASSNRDITF. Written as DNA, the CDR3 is TGTGCCAGCAGCAACCGGGACATCACCTTC.